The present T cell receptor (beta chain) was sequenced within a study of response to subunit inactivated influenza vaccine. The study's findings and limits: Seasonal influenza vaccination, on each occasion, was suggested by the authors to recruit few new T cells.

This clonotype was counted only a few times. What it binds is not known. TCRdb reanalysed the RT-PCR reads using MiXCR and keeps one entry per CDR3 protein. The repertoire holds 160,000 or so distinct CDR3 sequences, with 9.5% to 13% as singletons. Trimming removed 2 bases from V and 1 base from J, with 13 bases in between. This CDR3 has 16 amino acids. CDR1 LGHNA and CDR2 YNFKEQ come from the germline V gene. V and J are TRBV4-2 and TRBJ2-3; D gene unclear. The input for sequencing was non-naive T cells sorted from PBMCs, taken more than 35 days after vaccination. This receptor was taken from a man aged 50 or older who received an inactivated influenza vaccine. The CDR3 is CASSQWSTRGTDTQYF. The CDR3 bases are TGTGCCAGCAGCCAATGGAGCACCCGAGGCACAGATACGCAGTATTTT.